The 29 T cell receptor beta chains presented below share a single source sample, sequenced in a study of blood T cell repertoires in COVID-19. Only in-frame clones appear in the TCRdb table, and some are missing; sequencing was by immunoSEQ multiplex PCR. The table lists 60,000 to 90,000 clones, roughly 80% of them singletons. Sample: peripheral blood. These receptors all stem from a man aged 60-69 years with acute or convalescent COVID-19.

The J gene is TRBJ2-3, the V gene TRBV7-2; no clear D gene. With 2 bases removed from V and 4 bases from J, the gap between germline ends came to 7 bases. Germline assignment: CDR1 SGHTA and CDR2 FQGNSA. This CDR3 comprises 13 residues. The CDR3 here is CASSLTGPDTQYF. In DNA, the CDR3 is TGTGCCAGCAGCTTAACGGGTCCAGATACGCAGTATTTT.

The rearrangement joins TRBV11-2 to TRBJ1-1, with D unresolved. The V gene's germline CDR1 is SGHAT and CDR2 FQNNGV. This CDR3 is 16 amino acids long. Trimming cost V 0 bases and J 5 bases, with 16 bases left between them. CDR3 in DNA: TGTGCCAGCAGCTTAGATCGGGCTAGCGATAGAACTGAAGCTTTCTTT. Residues: CASSLDRASDRTEAFF.

V is TRBV7-8 and J is TRBJ2-1, with unresolved D. Germline-derived CDR1 and CDR2 are SGHVS and FQNEAQ. This CDR3 is built from 12 residues. V shed 5 bases and J shed 5 bases, with 7 bases lying between them. DNA for the CDR3: TGTGCCAGCAGCCTCACTGACAATGAGCAGTTCTTC. Its translation is CASSLTDNEQFF.

J is TRBJ2-1 and V is TRBV12-5, with 7 positions matching TRBD2. With V trimmed by 3 bases and J by 6 bases, 11 bases remained unmatched. This CDR3 comprises 16 residues. Looked up from germline, CDR1 is LGHNT and CDR2 is FRNRAP. CDR3 bases: TGTGCTAGTGGTTTCAGTGTCGGGAGGCAACCCAATGAGCAGTTCTTC. It translates to CASGFSVGRQPNEQFF.

V is TRBV30 and J is TRBJ1-2; 7 nucleotides align to TRBD1. J gave up 2 bases and V 8 bases, and 8 bases lay outside the gene matches. Germline lookup yields CDR1 GTSNPN and CDR2 SVGIG (reference sequence). CDR3 size: 13 residues. CDR3 coding DNA: TGTGCCATTTCCCCGGGACAGAACTATGGCTACACCTTC. It encodes CAISPGQNYGYTF.

This chain uses TRBV7-7 with TRBJ2-1; 9 nucleotides align to TRBD1. The CDR3 has 13 residues. V gave up 4 bases and J gave up 9 bases; unmatched junction bases: 4. Per germline, CDR1 SSHAT and CDR2 FNYEAQ (reference sequence). The CDR3 region has the DNA TGTGCCAGCAGCTGGGACAGGGTTGGTGAGCAGTTCTTC. It translates to CASSWDRVGEQFF.

This chain connects TRBV7-7 to TRBJ2-2; D unclear. Trimming removed 3 bases from V and 0 bases from J, with 8 bases in between. Germline CDR1 and CDR2: SSHAT and FNYEAQ (reference sequence). This CDR3 contains 15 residues. In DNA, the CDR3 is TGTGCCAGCAGCTTGTCCGTTGCGAACACCGGGGAGCTGTTTTTT. It encodes CASSLSVANTGELFF. Complete variable domain (other parts from reference TRBV7-7 and TRBJ2-2): GAGVSQSPRYKVTKRGQDVTLRCDPISSHATLYWYQQALGQGPEFLTYFNYEAQPDKSGLPSDRFSAERPEGSISTLTIQRTEQRDSAMYRCASSLSVANTGELFFGEGSRLTVL.

This clone has a count of ten or more. The chain employs TRBV27 and TRBJ2-1; TRBD2 agrees at 7 bases. The germline CDR1 and CDR2 sequences are MNHEY and SMNVEV (reference sequence). Losses at the gene ends were 3 bases for V and 8 bases for J; bases not matched to a gene: 10. CDR3 size: 15 residues. CDR3: CASSLGGSRVDEQFF. In nucleotides, the CDR3 is TGTGCCAGCAGTTTGGGCGGGAGCCGGGTCGATGAGCAGTTCTTC.

The gene calls are TRBV11-3 and TRBJ2-5; TRBD2 is a possible D gene (6 bases). CDR3 length: 15 residues. CDR1 and CDR2 (germline): SGHNT, YENEEA. V gave up 5 bases and J gave up 0 bases, with 13 bases separating them. CDR3 DNA: TGTGCCAGCAGCCCCCGGAGCGGGTACCAAGAGACCCAGTACTTC. Its protein is CASSPRSGYQETQYF.

The chain carries TRBV5-3 and TRBJ2-7; 7 nucleotides align to TRBD2. TRBV5-3 is flagged as an ORF with uncertain function. The CDR3 length is 11 residues. J was trimmed by 6 bases and V by 7 bases; bases with no gene match: 4. Written as DNA, the CDR3 is TGTGCCAGATCGTGCGGGGGCGAGCAGTACGTC. Amino acids: CARSCGGEQYV.

This clone was recorded a few times. The genes are TRBV5-1 and TRBJ2-5; D is unclear. CDR3 size: 13 residues. From germline, CDR1 is SGHRS and CDR2 YFSETQ. V dropped 4 bases and J dropped 1 base, with 8 bases sitting between them. For the CDR3, the DNA is TGCGCCAGCAGCCCCACAGCCCAAGAGACCCAGTACTTC. Amino acids: CASSPTAQETQYF.

V usage is TRBV7-3 and J usage is TRBJ2-3, with a weak D call TRBD1 (6 bases). Germline CDR1 reads SGHTA; CDR2 reads FQGTGA. Trimming left V 3 bases short and J 4 bases short, with 11 bases between. The CDR3 extends over 14 amino acids. CDR3 coding DNA: TGTGCCAGCAGCTTGGAACAGGGCTCAGATACGCAGTATTTT. This encodes CASSLEQGSDTQYF.

The rearrangement links TRBV19 to TRBJ2-7, with 9 nucleotides matching TRBD1. V shed 4 bases, J shed 1 base, and the junction held 5 bases outside the gene matches. This CDR3 comprises 15 residues. CDR1 is LNHDA, CDR2 SQIVND, per germline (reference sequence). CDR3 nucleotides: TGTGCCAGTAGTAGTCCGGGACAGGGTTCCTACGAGCAGTACTTC. This gives the protein CASSSPGQGSYEQYF.

The chain employs TRBV18 and TRBJ1-2; 7 bases match TRBD1. CDR3 size: 14 residues. V shed 2 bases and J 6 bases; nucleotides not matched to a gene: 6. Germline V lookup: CDR1 KGHSH, CDR2 LQKENI. The CDR3 nucleotides read TGTGCCAGCTCACCAAGGACAGGTGGGGATGGCTACACCTTC. Translating gives CASSPRTGGDGYTF.

The chain recombines TRBV19 with TRBJ2-1; 10 positions match TRBD2. V lost 5 bases and J lost 8; bases outside the gene matches: 3. The CDR3 length is 13 residues. From germline, CDR1 is LNHDA and CDR2 SQIVND (reference sequence). The CDR3 bases are TGTGCCAGTAGTCAGCTAGCGGGAGATGAGCAGTTCTTC. Protein product: CASSQLAGDEQFF.

The table lists this clone with a few counts. J is TRBJ2-5 and V is TRBV5-4; D ambiguous. CDR1 is SGHNT and CDR2 is YYREEE in the germline V gene (reference sequence). The CDR3 is 13 residues long. Trimming took off 4 bases at V and 5 bases at J, with 12 bases between the two ends. The CDR3 DNA reads TGTGCCAGCAGCCCCGACTGGCTGGAGACCCAGTACTTC. It codes for CASSPDWLETQYF.

The V gene is TRBV18, the J gene TRBJ2-6; D unclear. Trimming removed 6 bases at V and 1 base at J, with 10 bases between. CDR1 KGHSH and CDR2 LQKENI come from the germline V gene. The CDR3 has 15 residues. This chain's CDR3 is CASSLDWSGANVLTF. The CDR3 bases are TGTGCCAGCTCCCTCGACTGGTCTGGGGCCAACGTCCTGACTTTC.

The chain uses TRBV28 and TRBJ1-2; 7 bases agree with TRBD1. The CDR3 is made up of 16 amino acids. Germline V gene lookup returns CDR1 MDHEN and CDR2 SYDVKM. V lost 11 bases and J lost 0; bases outside the gene matches: 15. The CDR3 sequence: CALREGGTEANYGYTF. CDR3 in DNA: TGTGCCTTACGGGAAGGGGGCACCGAAGCTAACTATGGCTACACCTTC.

This clone was counted a few times. V usage is TRBV5-8 and J usage is TRBJ2-3; D is undetermined. The CDR3 extends over 16 amino acids. CDR1 SGHTS and CDR2 YDEGEE come from the germline V gene. V lost 2 bases, J lost 2 bases, and 15 bases lay in between. CDR3 in amino acids: CASSLVLGYSTDTQYF. The CDR3 DNA is TGTGCCAGCAGCTTAGTTCTCGGGTACTCCACAGATACGCAGTATTTT.

This chain joins TRBV5-6 and TRBJ1-1; D not certain. The CDR3 is 14 residues long. The germline V gene has CDR1 SGHDT and CDR2 YYEEEE. Trimming took off 1 base at V and 1 base at J, with 8 bases between the two ends. The CDR3 loop reads CASSLWSRNTEAFF. The CDR3 nucleotides are TGTGCCAGCAGCTTGTGGTCCAGGAACACTGAAGCTTTCTTT.

Only one count was recorded for this clone. The chain is built from TRBV24-1 and TRBJ1-5; a weak D match, TRBD1 (6 bases). The germline CDR1 and CDR2 sequences are KGHDR and SFDVKD. Trimming removed 4 bases at V and 7 bases at J, with 13 bases between. The CDR3 loop spans 14 amino acids. Written as DNA, the CDR3 is TGTGCCACCAGTGACCCTTACAGGGAACAGCCCCAGCATTTT. Translation: CATSDPYREQPQHF.

The table lists this clone with many counts. Other DNA variants within this sample encode the same CDR3. The chain links TRBV7-3 to TRBJ2-5, with D possibly being TRBD1 (5 bases). The CDR3 is 13 amino acids. The germline V gene has CDR1 SGHTA and CDR2 FQGTGA. V was cut by 2 bases and J by 1 base, with 5 bases left in between. The CDR3 reads CASSLGAQETQYF. The CDR3 DNA is TGTGCCAGCAGCTTAGGGGCCCAAGAGACCCAGTACTTC. The whole variable domain, remainder taken from reference TRBV7-3 and TRBJ2-5, is GAGVSQTPSNKVTEKGKYVELRCDPISGHTALYWYRQSLGQGPEFLIYFQGTGAADDSGLPNDRFFAVRPEGSVSTLKIQRTERGDSAVYLCASSLGAQETQYFGPGTRLLVL.

The chain links TRBV27 to TRBJ1-2, with 7 nucleotides matching TRBD1. Trimming removed 6 bases from V and 4 bases from J; junction bases left unmatched: 11. The CDR3 runs to 15 residues. Germline values: CDR1 MNHEY, CDR2 SMNVEV (reference sequence). CDR3 in DNA: TGTGCCAGCAGCCGAGGGGACAGCTCTGCCTATGGCTACACCTTC. It encodes CASSRGDSSAYGYTF.

The CDR3, as DNA: TGTGCCAGCAGCTTCAATACTGGCCAAGAGACCCAGTACTTC. This encodes CASSFNTGQETQYF. The chain joins TRBV11-2 to TRBJ2-5; D is undetermined. The length of the CDR3 is 14 residues. CDR1 and CDR2 (germline): SGHAT, FQNNGV. Trimming took 3 bases from V and 1 from J, leaving 9 bases between them.

This clone was detected only a few times. The chain joins TRBV6-1 to TRBJ2-2; 10 bases are a match to TRBD1. Germline V CDR1 and CDR2: MNHNS, SASEGT. V gave up 7 bases and J gave up 1 base; unmatched junction bases: 12. The CDR3 covers 18 residues. This CDR3 is CASTEAWDRGQNTGELFF. The CDR3 coding sequence is TGTGCCAGCACCGAAGCTTGGGACAGGGGACAGAACACCGGGGAGCTGTTTTTT.

The chain carries TRBV11-3 and TRBJ2-1; TRBD2 might be the D (6 bases). This CDR3 is 15 amino acids long. V lost 5 bases, J lost 3 bases, and 14 bases lay in between. Germline V gene lookup returns CDR1 SGHNT and CDR2 YENEEA. The CDR3 region has the DNA TGTGCCAGCAGCCCCGATAGCGGTAACTACAATGAGCAGTTCTTC. Translated: CASSPDSGNYNEQFF.

The CDR3 nucleotides read TGTGCCAGCTCCTTGGACAGGGACGCAACTAATGAAAAACTGTTTTTT. Amino acid sequence: CASSLDRDATNEKLFF. The chain joins TRBV18 to TRBJ1-4, with 8 bases identical to TRBD1. Germline-derived CDR1 and CDR2 are KGHSH and LQKENI. The CDR3 is 16 residues long. V dropped 6 bases and J dropped 0; count of bases not matched to a gene: 6.

This clone was counted only a few times. The V and J genes are TRBV14 and TRBJ2-1; 10 bases agree with TRBD2. V lost 3 bases to trimming and J lost 10 bases; unmatched junction nucleotides: 15. The CDR3 length is 17 residues. Germline V lookup: CDR1 SGHDN, CDR2 FVKESK. CDR3 nucleotides: TGTGCCAGCAGCCAGCTCTCGGGACTAGCGCCCTTAGCGGAGCAGTTCTTC. Residues: CASSQLSGLAPLAEQFF.

This chain uses TRBV15 with TRBJ2-7, with D hard to call. Germline-derived CDR1 and CDR2 are LNHNV and YYDKDF (reference sequence). Trimming took 10 bases from V and 2 from J, leaving 6 bases between them. The length of the CDR3 is 10 residues. The CDR3: CAIGTYEQYF. CDR3 in DNA: TGTGCCATCGGTACCTACGAGCAGTACTTC.